What follows is one T cell receptor beta chain and its context. What it binds is unknown. These data originate in a study of shared clonotypes between healthy human individuals. Profiling relied on immunoSEQ multiplex PCR, and the TCRdb table lists in-frame clones only, not all of them. The sample shows 1.4 million or so clones, 98% to 99% of them seen only once. Study conclusions and caveats: Several donors showed sharing of about 4.8% of naive CD4 clonotypes.

The clonotype originates from a man younger than 45 in good health. Specimen: naive CD4+ T cells sorted from blood. Subset indicated: CD45RA+ positively selected.

The CDR3 DNA reads TGCGCCAGCAGAACCAGCGGGATTGACAATGAGCAGTTCTTC. Translation gives CASRTSGIDNEQFF. The V gene is TRBV5-1, the J gene TRBJ2-1, with 7 positions matching TRBD2. The CDR3 runs to 14 residues. Germline-derived CDR1 and CDR2 are SGHRS and YFSETQ. Trimming at V came to 5 bases and at J to 5 bases, leaving 7 bases not matched to a gene.